The 10 T cell receptor beta chains given below trace back to one sample, sequenced in a study of regulatory T cells in long-lasting Graves disease. HTBI primers from iRepertoire and Arm-PCR of CDR3 regions yielded the TCR beta libraries. MiXCR was run by TCRdb on the multiplex PCR reads, yielding one entry per CDR3 protein. The sample holds about 560,000 distinct CDR3 sequences; roughly 15% are singletons and the top ten take around 12%. Time point given: newly diagnosed GD, antithyroid drugs for less than 3 months. PBMC-extracted RNA yielded the TCR library. The same data also went into a second study, on T cells in Graves' hyperthyroidism and ophthalmopathy.

Sequencing used peripheral blood mononuclear cells (PBMCs), obtained at new diagnosis, from a patient treated with antithyroid drugs. The receptors originated from a man between 18 and 35 years old with Graves disease.

In this sample, this clonotype turned up many times. The CDR3 region is CSAFSVEQFF. CDR3 DNA: TGCAGTGCCTTTAGCGTTGAGCAGTTCTTC. The chain recombines TRBV20-1 with TRBJ2-1, with D tentatively TRBD2 (5 bases). The CDR3 contains 10 residues. Germline loops: CDR1 DFQATT, CDR2 SNEGSKA (reference sequence). The ends were cut back, 6 bases at V and 9 bases at J, with 9 bases in the middle.

This clonotype was recorded many times. The CDR3 nucleotides read TGTGCCAGCAGCTTAGGGGAGTACGGGACCCCCTCGTTTGGGGCTTTCTTT. Protein: CASSLGEYGTPSFGAFF. J is TRBJ1-1 and V is TRBV7-9, with D possibly being TRBD1 (5 bases). Trimming shortened V by 1 base and J by 11 bases, and 26 bases separated the two germline ends. Germline assignment: CDR1 SEHNR and CDR2 FQNEAQ (reference sequence). The CDR3 runs 17 residues. Combining the CDR3 with reference TRBV7-9 and TRBJ1-1 gives the whole variable domain DTGVSQNPRHKITKRGQNVTFRCDPISEHNRLYWYRQTLGQGPEFLTYFQNEAQLEKSRLLSDRFSAERPKGSFSTLEIQRTEQGDSAMYLCASSLGEYGTPSFGAFFGQGTRLTVV.

The sample holds a few counts of this clonotype. CDR3 protein: CASSLSILGRGTDNSPLHF. Here the CDR3 DNA reads TGTGCCAGCAGCCTCTCAATCCTGGGCAGGGGGACGGATAATTCACCCCTCCACTTT. The rearrangement joins TRBV9 to TRBJ1-6; TRBD1 matches at 7 bases. The trim removed 4 bases at V and 5 bases at J, leaving 18 bases unmatched. There are 19 residues in the CDR3. Germline V lookup: CDR1 SGDLS, CDR2 YYNGEE.

This clonotype showed up just a few times. The chain joins TRBV9 to TRBJ2-7; 8 nucleotides line up with TRBD2. CDR3 length: 14 residues. Looked up from germline, CDR1 is SGDLS and CDR2 is YYNGEE. V trimming: 3 bases; J trimming: 2 bases; junction bases outside the gene matches: 4. The CDR3 DNA follows: TGTGCCAGCAGCGCTAGCGGGCGGACCTACGAGCAGTACTTC. Translation gives CASSASGRTYEQYF. The full variable domain, rest sourced from reference TRBV9 and TRBJ2-7, is DSGVTQTPKHLITATGQRVTLRCSPRSGDLSVYWYQQSLDQGLQFLIQYYNGEERAKGNILERFSAQQFPDLHSELNLSSLELGDSALYFCASSASGRTYEQYFGPGTRLTVT.

This clonotype has just a few counts. The rearrangement uses TRBV6-4 and TRBJ2-7; no firm D call. Trimming removed 3 bases from V and 2 bases from J, with 14 bases in between. The CDR3 runs to 15 residues. Germline V gene lookup returns CDR1 MRHNA and CDR2 SNTAGT. CDR3 bases: TGTGCCAGCAGTGAAAGGGCAGTCGGTCCCTACGAGCAGTACTTC. Protein sequence: CASSERAVGPYEQYF.

This clonotype has more than one count but fewer than ten. This rearrangement joins TRBV5-4 to TRBJ1-2; D remains unclear. V gave up 4 bases and J gave up 1 base, with 11 bases separating them. The germline CDR1 and CDR2 sequences are SGHNT and YYREEE (reference sequence). The CDR3 consists of 14 residues. The CDR3 protein is CASSVPMDNYGYTF. CDR3 in DNA: TGTGCCAGCAGCGTCCCGATGGATAACTATGGCTACACCTTC.

The CDR3 loop is CASRAGTGESEQYF. Written as DNA, the CDR3 is TGTGCCAGCAGAGCCGGGACAGGGGAGAGCGAGCAGTACTTC. The chain couples TRBV11-1 to TRBJ2-7; 10 nucleotides line up with TRBD1. The CDR3 extends over 14 amino acids. The J segment lost 6 bases and the V segment lost 6 bases, leaving 8 bases of the junction unmatched. Germline lookup yields CDR1 SGHAT and CDR2 FQDESV (reference sequence).

This clonotype came up many times. The chain recombines TRBV12-3 or TRBV12-4 with TRBJ2-1; 12 positions match TRBD2. The CDR3 loop spans 15 amino acids. The ends lost 5 bases at V and 7 bases at J; junction bases unmatched: 6. CDR3 nucleotide sequence: TGTGCCAGCAGTCCTAGCGGGAGGGCCGAAAATGAGCAGTTCTTC. This encodes CASSPSGRAENEQFF.

This clonotype has more than one count but fewer than ten. This sequence joins TRBV18 and TRBJ2-7; the D gene is possibly TRBD1 (6 bases). Germline V gene sequence: CDR1 KGHSH, CDR2 LQKENI. V shed 3 bases and J shed 0 bases, with 12 bases lying between them. The CDR3 extends over 15 amino acids. The CDR3 protein is CASSPSGHFSYEQYF. The CDR3 DNA is TGTGCCAGCTCACCCTCGGGACACTTCTCCTACGAGCAGTACTTC.

This clonotype was recorded a few times. V and J are TRBV2 and TRBJ1-2; D unclear. This CDR3 contains 14 residues. V lost 5 bases and J lost 6, with 16 bases in between. The germline CDR1 and CDR2 sequences are SNHLY and FYNNEI. DNA of the CDR3: TGTGCCAGCAGTTACACGGTGGGGATTAATGGCTACACCTTC. Translating gives CASSYTVGINGYTF.